One and the same sample provided the 15 T cell receptor beta chains below, sequenced in a study of blood T cell repertoires in COVID-19. Assay: immunoSEQ multiplex PCR; the TCRdb copy retains only in-frame clones and omits some. The sample lists 450,000 to 500,000 clones, roughly 85% seen once, with roughly 3.2% in the top ten. The specimen sequenced was peripheral blood. The receptors shown here come from a human donor in a cohort sampled during active COVID-19.

This rearrangement joins TRBV7-2 to TRBJ2-5; possibly TRBD2 for D (6 bases). The CDR3 is 14 amino acids. With 5 bases removed from V and 2 bases from J, the gap between germline ends came to 12 bases. From germline, CDR1 is SGHTA and CDR2 FQGNSA. The CDR3 spells CASSLQGTQETQYF. The CDR3 DNA sequence: TGTGCCAGCAGCCTTCAAGGGACTCAAGAGACCCAGTACTTC.

This clone was recorded only once. The gene calls are TRBV19 and TRBJ2-1, with 9 bases identical to TRBD1. V shed 7 bases and J 8 bases; nucleotides not matched to a gene: 12. The CDR3 consists of 15 residues. CDR1 and CDR2 (germline): LNHDA, SQIVND (reference sequence). The CDR3 DNA reads as TGTGCCAGTAAAACAGGGGGCGGTGGGTTCCATGAGCAGTTCTTC. Amino acid sequence: CASKTGGGGFHEQFF.

V and J are TRBV5-1 and TRBJ1-1; D not certain. Germline V CDR1 and CDR2: SGHRS, YFSETQ. The CDR3 loop spans 15 amino acids. Trimming took 2 bases from V and 3 from J, leaving 14 bases between them. This chain's CDR3 is CASSLLQTGDTEAFF. The CDR3 DNA is TGCGCCAGCAGCTTATTGCAGACGGGAGACACTGAAGCTTTCTTT.

The chain uses TRBV6-5 and TRBJ2-2, with D perhaps TRBD2 (5 bases). The germline V gene has CDR1 MNHEY and CDR2 SVGAGI. Trimming removed 6 bases at V and 0 bases at J, with 8 bases between. The CDR3 is made up of 14 amino acids. The CDR3 protein is CASRRAANTGELFF. The CDR3 DNA reads TGTGCCAGCAGAAGAGCGGCGAACACCGGGGAGCTGTTTTTT.

V and J are TRBV19 and TRBJ2-4; 7 bases map to TRBD2. V was pared by 1 base and J by 0 bases, with 6 bases of the junction left unmatched. Looked up from germline, CDR1 is LNHDA and CDR2 is SQIVND (reference sequence). The CDR3 length is 17 residues. CDR3 in amino acids: CASSIGGGKIAKNIQYF. The CDR3, as DNA: TGTGCCAGTAGTATAGGGGGAGGGAAGATAGCCAAAAACATTCAGTACTTC.

The rearrangement joins TRBV4-2 to TRBJ1-1; 7 bases agree with TRBD1. The V and J ends lost 3 bases and 8 bases, in that order; junction bases with no gene match: 6. Germline V gives CDR1 LGHNA, CDR2 YNFKEQ. There are 13 residues in the CDR3. The DNA for the CDR3 is TGTGCCAGCAGCCAGACAGGGACGAGAGAAGCTTTCTTT. Its protein product is CASSQTGTREAFF.

The genes are TRBV30 and TRBJ2-1; 7 nucleotides line up with TRBD1. The V gene end was trimmed by 0 bases and the J gene end by 6 bases; junction bases not matched to a gene: 5. Germline V gene sequence: CDR1 GTSNPN, CDR2 SVGIG (reference sequence). This CDR3 has 14 residues. CDR3: CAWSVGGPPNEQFF. The CDR3 bases are TGTGCCTGGAGTGTAGGGGGCCCCCCCAATGAGCAGTTCTTC.

The J gene is TRBJ1-6, the V gene TRBV28, with D perhaps matching TRBD1 (5 bases). The V and J ends lost 2 bases and 5 bases respectively, with 7 bases between them. The CDR3 loop spans 14 amino acids. Germline CDR1 and CDR2: MDHEN and SYDVKM. CDR3 sequence: CASSLIQDNSPLHF. For the CDR3, the DNA is TGTGCCAGCAGTTTAATACAGGATAATTCACCCCTCCACTTT.

This clone showed up just once. V and J are TRBV9 and TRBJ2-3; TRBD2 aligns across 7 bases. The junction had 1 base not matched to a gene; V was cut back by 3 bases and J by 3 bases. The germline V gene encodes CDR1 SGDLS and CDR2 YYNGEE. The CDR3 consists of 13 residues. CDR3 region: CASSAAGTDTQYF. CDR3 DNA: TGTGCCAGCAGCGCAGCGGGGACAGATACGCAGTATTTT.

The chain employs TRBV11-2 and TRBJ1-2, with D unclear. CDR1 SGHAT and CDR2 FQNNGV come from the germline V gene. Trimming cost V 5 bases and J 3 bases, with 13 bases left between them. The CDR3 is 14 amino acids. Here the CDR3 reads CASSPLLTDYGYTF. The CDR3 nucleotides are TGTGCCAGCAGCCCCCTTCTAACGGACTATGGCTACACCTTC.

This clone appeared a few times. This chain links TRBV7-2 with TRBJ1-1, with D possibly matching TRBD1 (5 bases). This CDR3 is built from 12 residues. V gave up 3 bases and J gave up 4 bases, with 6 bases separating them. Germline values: CDR1 SGHTA, CDR2 FQGNSA. The chain's CDR3 is CASSFRATEAFF. The CDR3 DNA follows: TGTGCCAGCAGCTTCAGGGCCACTGAAGCTTTCTTT.

This clone was counted at least ten times. V and J are TRBV5-5 and TRBJ2-2; 9 positions agree with TRBD1. The CDR3 is made up of 16 amino acids. CDR1 is SGHKS, CDR2 YYEKEE, per germline (reference sequence). With 4 bases clipped from V and 4 bases from J, the junction kept 8 bases outside the gene matches. The CDR3 reads CASSLSPDRGTGELFF. CDR3 bases: TGTGCCAGCAGCCTATCACCGGACAGGGGCACCGGGGAGCTGTTTTTT. Drawing the rest from reference TRBV5-5 and TRBJ2-2, the complete variable domain is DAGVTQSPTHLIKTRGQQVTLRCSPISGHKSVSWYQQVLGQGPQFIFQYYEKEERGRGNFPDRFSARQFPNYSSELNVNALLLGDSALYLCASSLSPDRGTGELFFGEGSRLTVL.

This clone came up once. The V and J genes are TRBV7-2 and TRBJ1-6, with unresolved D. Germline V lookup: CDR1 SGHTA, CDR2 FQGNSA. Between the trimmed V and J ends, which lost 5 bases and 14 bases, there was a span of 19 bases. The CDR3 contains 14 residues. CDR3 nucleotide sequence: TGTGCCAGCAGCCCAAGTCGGCGTGGAGTCACCCTCCACTTT. Translation gives CASSPSRRGVTLHF.

Note on this clone: The same CDR3 is also encoded by other DNA sequences in this sample. This sequence joins TRBV5-1 and TRBJ1-5; no clear D gene. V gave up 0 bases and J gave up 4 bases, with 5 bases separating them. The CDR3 totals 13 residues. CDR1 and CDR2 (germline): SGHRS, YFSETQ. CDR3 sequence reads: CASSLARNQPQHF. In DNA, the CDR3 is TGCGCCAGCAGCTTGGCGAGGAATCAGCCCCAGCATTTT.

The chain carries TRBV6-6 and TRBJ1-3, with a weak D call TRBD1 (5 bases). This CDR3 has 15 amino acids. Trimming stripped 5 bases from V and 0 bases from J, with 11 bases between. Germline V gene data show CDR1 as MNHNY and CDR2 as SVGAGI (reference sequence). CDR3 residues: CASSQQAVSGNTIYF. For the CDR3, the DNA is TGTGCCAGCAGTCAACAGGCCGTCTCTGGAAACACCATATATTTT.